This T cell receptor beta chain was captured in a study of OX40 agonist ivuxolimab in advanced cancers. Findings and caveats of the study: Doses of 0.1 to 3.0 mg/kg were accompanied by clonal expansion of CD4+ and CD8+ blood T cells by week 6. Expanded clones were, on average, more numerous among CD8+ T cells than CD4+.

This CDR3 has 15 amino acids. Germline-derived CDR1 and CDR2 are SEHNR and FQNEAQ (reference sequence). Trimming took 3 bases from V and 5 from J; bases not matched to a gene: 8. Systemic immunosuppression or autoimmune disease history was grounds to exclude patients. Comment on this clone: Its target is not known.

Method: immunoSEQ multiplex PCR; TCRdb's copy keeps in-frame clones and lacks some. The sample lists some 39,000 clones; approximately 91% were seen once. This receptor was obtained from an adult with an advanced solid tumor such as melanoma, head and neck, liver or kidney cancer. The V gene is TRBV7-9, the J gene TRBJ2-5; 8 bases are shared with TRBD2. The sequences come from CD4+ or CD8+ T cells sorted from blood, collected in a trial of the OX40 agonist ivuxolimab. The CDR3 coding sequence is TGTGCCAGCAGCTTGACGGGAGGGCCAAGGGAGACCCAGTACTTC. It specifies CASSLTGGPRETQYF.